This T cell receptor (beta chain) was captured in a study of memory CD4+ T cells and cytomegalovirus serostatus. The overall study: This sample comes from healthy Belgian adults, roughly nine CMV seropositive, 24 seronegative.

Germline CDR1 and CDR2: SEHNR and FQNEAQ (reference sequence). V was trimmed by 8 bases and J by 4 bases, leaving 15 bases between them. This CDR3 has 14 amino acids. This clone was recorded once. Single viable CD3+CD4+CD8-CD45RO+ cells were sorted as the memory CD4+ T cells. CD4+ T cells were isolated by positive magnetic selection. Repertoires were generated with immunoSEQ multiplex PCR, while TCRdb's copy carries only in-frame clones and drops some. The data hold 70,000 or so clones, with around 80% observed a single time. Sample: memory CD4+ T cells from blood. The chain has TRBV7-9 and TRBJ1-5, with no clear D. This clonotype originated in an adult in good health and CMV-seropositive. CDR3 nucleotides: TGTGCCAGCCAGGAAGACTTGGAGAATCAGCCCCAGCATTTT. This gives the protein CASQEDLENQPQHF.